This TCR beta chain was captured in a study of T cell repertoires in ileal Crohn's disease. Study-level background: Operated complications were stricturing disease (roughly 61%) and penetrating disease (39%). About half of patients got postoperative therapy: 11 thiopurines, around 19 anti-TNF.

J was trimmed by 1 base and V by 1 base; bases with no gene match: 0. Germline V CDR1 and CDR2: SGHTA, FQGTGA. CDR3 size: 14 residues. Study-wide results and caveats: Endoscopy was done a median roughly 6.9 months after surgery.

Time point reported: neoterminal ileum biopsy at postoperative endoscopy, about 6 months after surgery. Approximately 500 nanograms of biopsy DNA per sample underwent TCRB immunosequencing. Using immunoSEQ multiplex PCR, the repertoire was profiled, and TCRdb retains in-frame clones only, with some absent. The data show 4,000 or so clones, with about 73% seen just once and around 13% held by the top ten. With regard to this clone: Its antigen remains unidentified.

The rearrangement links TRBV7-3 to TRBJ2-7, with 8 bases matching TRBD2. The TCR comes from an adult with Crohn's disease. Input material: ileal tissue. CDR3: CASSLSGGSYEQYF. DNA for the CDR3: TGTGCCAGCAGCTTAAGCGGGGGGTCCTACGAGCAGTACTTC.